What follows describes a single T cell receptor beta chain. Original handling: Reference gene primer amplification gave nucleated cell count estimates. The assay was immunoSEQ multiplex PCR, and TCRdb's table has in-frame clones only and misses some. That table gives V, J and clone size, and the DNA gave D and trimming. Of about 70,000 clones listed, about 81% were seen once; the top ten hold 15% to 18%. This sample was included in a study of blood T cell repertoires in COVID-19. Study-wide context: Acute-phase and convalescent COVID-19 samples originated in the United States, Italy and Spain. The cDNA or gDNA used as material had been derived from T cells, B-cell-depleted T cells, or PBMCs.

Trimming took 6 bases from V and 3 from J; bases not matched to a gene: 6. There are 16 residues in the CDR3. CDR1 is MNHNY, CDR2 SVGAGI, per germline (reference sequence). Sequenced: peripheral blood. The chain couples TRBV6-6 to TRBJ2-3, with 13 bases that match TRBD2. This receptor was taken from a man older than 75 with acute or convalescent COVID-19. Here the CDR3 reads CASRRTSGSSTDTQYF. The CDR3 DNA is TGTGCCAGCAGACGGACTAGCGGGAGTAGTACAGATACGCAGTATTTT.